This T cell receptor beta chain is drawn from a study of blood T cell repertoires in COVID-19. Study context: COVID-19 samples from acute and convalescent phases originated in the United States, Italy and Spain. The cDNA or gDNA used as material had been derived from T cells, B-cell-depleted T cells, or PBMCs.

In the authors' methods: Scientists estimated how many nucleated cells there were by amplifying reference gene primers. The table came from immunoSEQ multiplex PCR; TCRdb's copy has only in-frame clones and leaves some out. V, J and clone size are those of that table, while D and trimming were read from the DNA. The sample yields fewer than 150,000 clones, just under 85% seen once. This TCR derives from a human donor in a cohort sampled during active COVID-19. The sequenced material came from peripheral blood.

The chain's CDR3 is CASSEIGSGVSNQPQHF. The CDR3 region has the DNA TGTGCCAGCAGTGAAATCGGGTCAGGGGTCTCTAATCAGCCCCAGCATTTT. This chain uses TRBV2 with TRBJ1-5; the D gene is possibly TRBD1 (6 bases). Germline CDR1 is SNHLY and CDR2 is FYNNEI. Trimming shortened V by 2 bases and J by 4 bases, and 18 bases separated the two germline ends. The CDR3 is 17 residues long.